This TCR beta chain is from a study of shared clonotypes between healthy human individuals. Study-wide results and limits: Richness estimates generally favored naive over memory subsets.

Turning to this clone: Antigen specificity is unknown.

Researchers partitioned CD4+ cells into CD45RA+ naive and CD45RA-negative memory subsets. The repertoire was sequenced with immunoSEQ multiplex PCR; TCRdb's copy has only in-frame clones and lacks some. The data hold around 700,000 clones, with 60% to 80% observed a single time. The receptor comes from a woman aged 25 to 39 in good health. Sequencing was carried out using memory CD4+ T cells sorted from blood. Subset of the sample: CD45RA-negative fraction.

CDR3 coding DNA: TGCAGCGCTCAACTGCGGGCCGATCAGCCCCAGCATTTT. Amino acid sequence: CSAQLRADQPQHF. The chain is built from TRBV29-1 and TRBJ1-5, with D hard to call. This CDR3 has 13 residues. CDR1 is SQVTM and CDR2 is ANQGSEA in the germline V gene. With 7 bases removed from V and 5 bases from J, the gap between germline ends came to 15 bases.